Here is one T cell receptor (beta chain) with its context. The sample belongs to a study of blood T cell repertoires in COVID-19. Study-level background: T cells, B-cell-depleted T cells, or PBMCs supplied cDNA or gDNA.

Original handling: Using reference gene primer amplification, nucleated cell counts were estimated. Sequencing used immunoSEQ multiplex PCR; TCRdb keeps in-frame clones, though not all of them. V and J calls and clone size follow that table, whereas D and trimming were derived from the DNA. The profile shows about 200,000 clones, 85% to 90% of them singletons. Per germline, CDR1 SGHTA and CDR2 FQGNSA. This CDR3 is 15 amino acids long. The J segment lost 0 bases and the V segment lost 3 bases, leaving 5 bases of the junction unmatched. The chain carries TRBV7-2 and TRBJ2-7, with 7 bases lining up with TRBD1. The sequenced sample consisted of peripheral blood. This TCR derives from a man aged 60-69 years who had recovered from COVID-19. CDR3 DNA: TGTGCCAGCAGCTTCTCAGAGGGGGCCTCCTACGAGCAGTACTTC. Its protein product is CASSFSEGASYEQYF.